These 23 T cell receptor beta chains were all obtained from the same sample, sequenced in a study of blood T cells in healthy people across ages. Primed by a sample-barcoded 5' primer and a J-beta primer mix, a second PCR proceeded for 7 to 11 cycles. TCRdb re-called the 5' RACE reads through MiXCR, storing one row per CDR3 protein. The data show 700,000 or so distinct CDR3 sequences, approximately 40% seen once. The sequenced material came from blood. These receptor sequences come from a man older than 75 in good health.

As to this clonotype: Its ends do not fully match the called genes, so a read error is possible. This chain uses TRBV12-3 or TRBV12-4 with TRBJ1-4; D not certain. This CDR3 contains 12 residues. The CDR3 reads CVSSLWGEKLFF. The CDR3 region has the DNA TGTGTCAGCAGTTTATGGGGTGAAAAACTGTTTTTT.

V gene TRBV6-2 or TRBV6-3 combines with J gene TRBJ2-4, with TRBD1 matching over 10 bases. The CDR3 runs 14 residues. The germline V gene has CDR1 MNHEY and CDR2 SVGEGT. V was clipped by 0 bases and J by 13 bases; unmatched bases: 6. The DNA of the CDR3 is TGTGCCAGCAGTTACTCGACCGGGACAGGGGAGCAGTACTTC. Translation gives CASSYSTGTGEQYF.

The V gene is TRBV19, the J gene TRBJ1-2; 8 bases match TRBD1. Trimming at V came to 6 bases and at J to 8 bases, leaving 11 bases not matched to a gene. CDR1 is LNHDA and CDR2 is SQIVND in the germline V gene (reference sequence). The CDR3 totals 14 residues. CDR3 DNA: TGTGCCAGTAGCTACGACAGGGGTGTGTCGGGCTACACCTTC. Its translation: CASSYDRGVSGYTF.

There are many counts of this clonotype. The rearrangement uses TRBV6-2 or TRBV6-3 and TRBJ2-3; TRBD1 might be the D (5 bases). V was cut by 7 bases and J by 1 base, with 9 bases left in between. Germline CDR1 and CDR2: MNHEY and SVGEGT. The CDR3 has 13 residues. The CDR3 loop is CASKPTGTDTQYF. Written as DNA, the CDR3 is TGTGCCAGCAAGCCGACAGGCACAGATACGCAGTATTTT.

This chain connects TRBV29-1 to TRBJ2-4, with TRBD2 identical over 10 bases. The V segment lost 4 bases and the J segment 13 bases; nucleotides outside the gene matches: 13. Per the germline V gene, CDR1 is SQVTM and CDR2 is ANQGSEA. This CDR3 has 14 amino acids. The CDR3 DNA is TGCAGCGTTGCCCCCGGGACTAGCGTCTACAAGCAGTACTTC. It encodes CSVAPGTSVYKQYF.

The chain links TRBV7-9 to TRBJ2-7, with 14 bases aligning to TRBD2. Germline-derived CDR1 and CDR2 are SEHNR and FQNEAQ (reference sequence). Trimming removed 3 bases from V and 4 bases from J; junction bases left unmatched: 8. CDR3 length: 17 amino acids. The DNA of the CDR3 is TGTGCCAGCAGCTTGGGAACGGGACTAGCGGGAGATTACGAGCAGTACTTC. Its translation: CASSLGTGLAGDYEQYF.

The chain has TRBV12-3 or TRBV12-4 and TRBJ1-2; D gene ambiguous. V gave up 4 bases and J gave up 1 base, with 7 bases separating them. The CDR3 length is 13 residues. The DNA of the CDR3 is TGTGCCAGCAGTTGGGGTAATAACTATGGCTACACCTTC. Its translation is CASSWGNNYGYTF.

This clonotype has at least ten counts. The CDR3 sequence: CASSHDAGSTDQPQHF. CDR3 nucleotides: TGTGCCAGCAGCCATGATGCAGGGAGTACTGATCAGCCCCAGCATTTT. This rearrangement joins TRBV4-2 to TRBJ1-5, with D maybe TRBD1 (5 bases). V lost 3 bases, J lost 5 bases, and 17 bases lay in between. Germline V CDR1 and CDR2: LGHNA, YNFKEQ. This CDR3 is built from 16 residues.

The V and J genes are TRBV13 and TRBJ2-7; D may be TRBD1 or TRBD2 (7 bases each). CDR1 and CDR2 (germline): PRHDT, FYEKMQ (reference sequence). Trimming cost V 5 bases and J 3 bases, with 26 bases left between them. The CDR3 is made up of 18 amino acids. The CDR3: CASSPLLEGGGDYYEQYF. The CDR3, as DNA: TGTGCCAGCAGCCCCCTCCTTGAGGGAGGGGGCGATTACTACGAGCAGTACTTC.

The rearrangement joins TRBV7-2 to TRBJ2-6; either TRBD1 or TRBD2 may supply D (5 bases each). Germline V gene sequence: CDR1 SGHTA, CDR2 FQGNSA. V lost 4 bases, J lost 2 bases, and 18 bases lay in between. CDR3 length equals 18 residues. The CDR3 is CASSSEGPTEPGANVLTF. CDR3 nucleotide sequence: TGTGCCAGCAGCTCCGAGGGACCGACAGAACCTGGGGCCAACGTCCTGACTTTC. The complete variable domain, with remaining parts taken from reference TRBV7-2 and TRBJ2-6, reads GAGVSQSPSNKVTEKGKDVELRCDPISGHTALYWYRQSLGQGLEFLIYFQGNSAPDKSGLPSDRFSAERTGGSVSTLTIQRTQQEDSAVYLCASSSEGPTEPGANVLTFGAGSRLTVL.

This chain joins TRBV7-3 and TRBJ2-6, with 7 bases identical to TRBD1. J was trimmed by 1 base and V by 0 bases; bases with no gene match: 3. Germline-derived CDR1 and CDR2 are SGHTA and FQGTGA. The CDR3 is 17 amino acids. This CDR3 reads CASSLTGGPSGANVLTF. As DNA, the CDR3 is TGTGCCAGCAGCTTAACAGGGGGCCCGTCTGGGGCCAACGTCCTGACTTTC.

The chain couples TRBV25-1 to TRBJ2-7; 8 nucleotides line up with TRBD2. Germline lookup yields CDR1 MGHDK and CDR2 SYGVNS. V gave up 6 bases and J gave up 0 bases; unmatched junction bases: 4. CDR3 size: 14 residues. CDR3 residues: CASRGTRTSYEQYF. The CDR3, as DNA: TGTGCCAGCAGGGGGACTAGGACCTCCTACGAGCAGTACTTC.

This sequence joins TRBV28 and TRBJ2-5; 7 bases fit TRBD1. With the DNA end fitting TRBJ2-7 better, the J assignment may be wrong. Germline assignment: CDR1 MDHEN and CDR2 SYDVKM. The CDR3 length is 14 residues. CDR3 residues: CASSSPTGIDEQYF. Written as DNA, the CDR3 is TGTGCCAGCAGTTCCCCGACAGGGATCGACGAGCAGTACTTC.

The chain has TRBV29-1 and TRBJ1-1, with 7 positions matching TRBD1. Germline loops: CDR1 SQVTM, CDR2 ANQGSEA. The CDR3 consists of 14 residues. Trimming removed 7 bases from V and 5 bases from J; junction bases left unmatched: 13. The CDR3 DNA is TGCAGCGGCGAGACAGGGCTTCTGGAGACTGAAGCTTTCTTT. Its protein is CSGETGLLETEAFF.

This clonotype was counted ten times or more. CDR3 nucleotide sequence: TGCGCCAGCAGCCAAGCCGCTGGGGTCTCCTACGAGCAGTACTTC. This translates into CASSQAAGVSYEQYF. This chain joins TRBV4-3 and TRBJ2-7; D remains ambiguous. Germline V gene data show CDR1 as LGHNA and CDR2 as YSLEER. The CDR3 sequence is 15 residues long. V gave up 1 base and J gave up 0 bases, with 10 bases separating them.

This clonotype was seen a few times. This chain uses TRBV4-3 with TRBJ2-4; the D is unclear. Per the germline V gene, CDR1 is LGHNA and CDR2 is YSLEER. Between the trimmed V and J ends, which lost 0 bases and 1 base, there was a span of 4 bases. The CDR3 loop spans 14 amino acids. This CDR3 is CASSQERAKNIQYF. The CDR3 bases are TGCGCCAGCAGCCAAGAGCGCGCCAAAAACATTCAGTACTTC.

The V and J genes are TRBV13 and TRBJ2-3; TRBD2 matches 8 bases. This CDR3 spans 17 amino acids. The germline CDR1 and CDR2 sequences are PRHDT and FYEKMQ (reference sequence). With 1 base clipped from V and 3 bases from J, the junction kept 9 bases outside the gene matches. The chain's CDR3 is CASSLVVAGTATDTQYF. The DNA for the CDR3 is TGTGCCAGCAGCTTAGTCGTAGCGGGAACCGCAACAGATACGCAGTATTTT.

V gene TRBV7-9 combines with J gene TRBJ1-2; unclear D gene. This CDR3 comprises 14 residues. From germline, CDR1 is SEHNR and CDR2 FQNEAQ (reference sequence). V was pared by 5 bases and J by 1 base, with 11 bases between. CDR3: CASSRTGFNYGYTF. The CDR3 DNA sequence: TGTGCCAGCAGCCGAACCGGGTTTAACTATGGCTACACCTTC.

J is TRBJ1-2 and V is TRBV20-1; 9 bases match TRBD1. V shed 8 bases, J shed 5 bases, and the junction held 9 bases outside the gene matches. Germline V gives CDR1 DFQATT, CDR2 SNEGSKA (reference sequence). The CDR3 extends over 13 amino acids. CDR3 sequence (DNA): TGCAGTACTCCACAGGGGGCGTTATATGGCTACACCTTC. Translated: CSTPQGALYGYTF.

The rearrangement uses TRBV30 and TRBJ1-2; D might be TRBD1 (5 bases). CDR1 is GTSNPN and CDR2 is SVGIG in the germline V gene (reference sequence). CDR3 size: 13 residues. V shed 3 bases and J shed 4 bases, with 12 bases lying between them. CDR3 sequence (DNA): TGTGCCTGGAGCGAATCCGGGACCTATGGCTACACCTTC. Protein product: CAWSESGTYGYTF.

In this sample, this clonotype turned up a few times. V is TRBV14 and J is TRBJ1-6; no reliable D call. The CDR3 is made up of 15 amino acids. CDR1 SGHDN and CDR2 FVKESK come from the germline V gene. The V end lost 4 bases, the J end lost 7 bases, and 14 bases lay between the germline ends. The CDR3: CASSRIVAGNSPLHF. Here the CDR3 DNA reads TGTGCCAGCAGCCGGATTGTTGCGGGAAATTCACCCCTCCACTTT.

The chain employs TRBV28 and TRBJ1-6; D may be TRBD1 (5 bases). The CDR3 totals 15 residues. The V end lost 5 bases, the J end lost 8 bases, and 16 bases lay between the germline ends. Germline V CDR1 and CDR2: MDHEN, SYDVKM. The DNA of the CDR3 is TGTGCCAGCAGTCCTCGCGGCAGGGTTTATTCACCCCTCCACTTT. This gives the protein CASSPRGRVYSPLHF. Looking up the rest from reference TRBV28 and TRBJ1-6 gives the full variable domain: DVKVTQSSRYLVKRTGEKVFLECVQDMDHENMFWYRQDPGLGLRLIYFSYDVKMKEKGDIPEGYSVSREKKERFSLILESASTNQTSMYLCASSPRGRVYSPLHFGNGTRLTVT.

In DNA form, the CDR3 reads TGTGCCAGCAGCTTAGTTGTGAGAAACAATGAGCAGTTCTTC. This codes for CASSLVVRNNEQFF. The chain joins TRBV7-2 to TRBJ2-1; D not resolved. The V gene lost 1 base and the J gene lost 5 bases, with 9 bases spanning the gap. CDR1 and CDR2 (germline): SGHTA, FQGNSA. CDR3 length equals 14 residues.